The 29 T cell receptor beta chains below all came from one sample that was sequenced in a study of blood T cell repertoires in COVID-19. Using immunoSEQ multiplex PCR, the repertoire was profiled, and TCRdb retains in-frame clones only, with some absent. Of roughly 320,000 clones in the sample, 70% to 90% were seen once. The sequenced sample was PBMCs or T cells enriched from blood (not recorded which). These receptors were collected from a man aged 30 to 39 who had recovered from COVID-19.

This clone was detected once. The genes are TRBV9 and TRBJ2-4; the match to TRBD1 covers 7 bases. J gave up 2 bases and V 4 bases, and 18 bases lay outside the gene matches. CDR1 is SGDLS, CDR2 YYNGEE, per germline. The CDR3 contains 19 residues. The CDR3 coding sequence is TGTGCCAGCAGCCCAACCCTCCCGGACAGGCCAAACCCCAAAAACATTCAGTACTTC. It is translated as CASSPTLPDRPNPKNIQYF.

J is TRBJ2-2 and V is TRBV10-1; 9 bases are shared with TRBD1. The CDR3 length is 19 residues. V dropped 4 bases and J dropped 1; count of bases not matched to a gene: 13. The germline gives CDR1 WNHNN, CDR2 SYGVQD (reference sequence). CDR3 nucleotide sequence: TGCGCCAGCAGTGCCGACGGGACAGGGCCAGTATTGAACACCGGGGAGCTGTTTTTT. This translates into CASSADGTGPVLNTGELFF.

This clone was observed once. The genes are TRBV5-1 and TRBJ2-1, with 9 bases fitting TRBD1. The CDR3 has 14 residues. Unmatched junction bases numbered 9, after V lost 5 bases and J lost 9 bases. In germline, CDR1 is SGHRS, CDR2 YFSETQ. CDR3 bases: TGCGCCAGCAGGACCGGGACAGGGACCTTTGAGCAGTTCTTC. It is translated as CASRTGTGTFEQFF.

The chain uses TRBV27 and TRBJ2-7, with 9 bases identical to TRBD1. CDR3 size: 15 residues. Germline V gene data show CDR1 as MNHEY and CDR2 as SMNVEV (reference sequence). With V trimmed by 5 bases and J by 7 bases, 12 bases remained unmatched. CDR3 nucleotides: TGTGCCAGCAGTGGGCCATACAGGGGGCTGGGAGAGCAGTACTTC. The encoded protein is CASSGPYRGLGEQYF.

The J gene is TRBJ1-3, the V gene TRBV28; 7 positions agree with TRBD1. With 5 bases clipped from V and 0 bases from J, the junction kept 7 bases outside the gene matches. This CDR3 is built from 16 residues. Germline V lookup: CDR1 MDHEN, CDR2 SYDVKM. The CDR3 DNA is TGTGCCAGCAGTCCCTGGACAGGCGACTCTGGAAACACCATATATTTT. Its translation: CASSPWTGDSGNTIYF.

V and J are TRBV5-1 and TRBJ2-3, with 8 positions matching TRBD1. The length of the CDR3 is 16 residues. Per germline, CDR1 SGHRS and CDR2 YFSETQ. V lost 4 bases to trimming and J lost 2 bases; unmatched junction nucleotides: 9. DNA of the CDR3: TGCGCCAGCAGCCTACTGACAGGGGTAAACACAGATACGCAGTATTTT. It encodes CASSLLTGVNTDTQYF.

This clone has a single count. The CDR3 nucleotides are TGTGCCAGCCTTCCTAGTGGACAGCAAGAGACCCAGTACTTC. Protein: CASLPSGQQETQYF. This rearrangement joins TRBV2 to TRBJ2-5, with a weak D call TRBD1 (6 bases). V shed 8 bases and J shed 2 bases, with 15 bases lying between them. Germline V gene sequence: CDR1 SNHLY, CDR2 FYNNEI. The CDR3 loop spans 14 amino acids. Drawing the rest from reference TRBV2 and TRBJ2-5, the complete variable domain is EPEVTQTPSHQVTQMGQEVILRCVPISNHLYFYWYRQILGQKVEFLVSFYNNEISEKSEIFDDQFSVERPDGSNFTLKIRSTKLEDSAMYFCASLPSGQQETQYFGPGTRLLVL.

The V gene is TRBV5-5, the J gene TRBJ1-1; D remains unclear. V dropped 0 bases and J dropped 5 bases, with 8 bases sitting between them. Germline values: CDR1 SGHKS, CDR2 YYEKEE (reference sequence). CDR3 length: 13 amino acids. CDR3 sequence: CASSLVAATEAFF. CDR3 DNA: TGTGCCAGCAGCTTGGTGGCAGCGACTGAAGCTTTCTTT.

This clone has a single count. The chain couples TRBV5-6 to TRBJ2-2; 8 bases align to TRBD1. Germline CDR1 reads SGHDT; CDR2 reads YYEEEE. This CDR3 is built from 14 residues. With V trimmed by 4 bases and J by 6 bases, 5 bases remained unmatched. CDR3 in amino acids: CASSQDRGAGELFF. The CDR3 nucleotides are TGTGCCAGCAGCCAAGACAGGGGAGCCGGGGAGCTGTTTTTT.

The chain employs TRBV7-9 and TRBJ1-6; TRBD1 matches 12 bases. The CDR3 is 15 residues long. V was pared by 5 bases and J by 14 bases, with 10 bases of the junction left unmatched. Germline V gives CDR1 SEHNR, CDR2 FQNEAQ (reference sequence). CDR3 in amino acids: CASSLPGQGAGALHF. The CDR3 nucleotides are TGTGCCAGCAGCCTGCCGGGACAGGGGGCTGGAGCCCTCCACTTT.

This chain connects TRBV6-5 to TRBJ1-5, with 10 bases that match TRBD1. The ends lost 5 bases at V and 6 bases at J; junction bases unmatched: 7. The length of the CDR3 is 15 residues. Germline CDR1 MNHEY, CDR2 SVGAGI. The chain's CDR3 is CASSPLRDRGQPQHF. DNA for the CDR3: TGTGCCAGCAGTCCCCTCCGGGACAGGGGTCAGCCCCAGCATTTT.

This clone was counted only a few times. The V call is TRBV7-2, the J call TRBJ2-1, with D possibly TRBD2 on 5 matching bases. The V and J ends lost 5 bases and 8 bases respectively, with 19 bases between them. This CDR3 comprises 15 residues. CDR1 and CDR2 from the germline V gene are SGHTA and FQGNSA. The CDR3 DNA is TGTGCCAGCAGCCTCCGAGCGGCCGGCCGCGATGAGCAGTTCTTC. This encodes CASSLRAAGRDEQFF.

This chain joins TRBV30 and TRBJ1-6; no firm D call. The CDR3 loop spans 13 amino acids. Germline loops: CDR1 GTSNPN, CDR2 SVGIG (reference sequence). V was trimmed by 2 bases and J by 9 bases, leaving 11 bases between them. The CDR3 sequence is CAWSTQTFSPLHF. In DNA, the CDR3 is TGTGCCTGGAGTACGCAGACTTTTTCACCCCTCCACTTT.

The V call is TRBV12-3 or TRBV12-4, the J call TRBJ2-7; D perhaps matches TRBD2 (6 bases). Trimming left V 8 bases short and J 7 bases short, with 15 bases between. The CDR3 loop spans 12 amino acids. CDR3 loop: CASLRSRGEQYF. Here the CDR3 DNA reads TGTGCCAGCCTTCGGTCGCGGGGAGAGCAGTACTTC.

This sequence joins TRBV27 and TRBJ2-7; TRBD2 agrees at 7 bases. Germline V gene data show CDR1 as MNHEY and CDR2 as SMNVEV (reference sequence). The CDR3 contains 14 residues. The V gene end was trimmed by 1 base and the J gene end by 2 bases; junction bases not matched to a gene: 2. The CDR3 sequence: CASSLFSGAYEQYF. The CDR3 nucleotides read TGTGCCAGCAGTTTATTCAGCGGGGCCTACGAGCAGTACTTC.

This rearrangement joins TRBV6-1 to TRBJ1-2; D not certain. V was cut by 6 bases and J by 3 bases, with 11 bases left in between. Germline CDR1 MNHNS, CDR2 SASEGT. The CDR3 has 13 residues. For the CDR3, the DNA is TGTGCCAGCAGCCAAACGAGGGACTATGGCTACACCTTC. This gives the protein CASSQTRDYGYTF.

The rearrangement uses TRBV27 and TRBJ2-5; D uncertain. The CDR3 runs to 11 residues. Deletions cut 6 bases from V and 5 bases from J, with 7 bases between. CDR1 is MNHEY and CDR2 is SMNVEV in the germline V gene (reference sequence). This CDR3 is CASSIGETQYF. The CDR3 DNA reads as TGTGCCAGCAGCATCGGGGAGACCCAGTACTTC.

V usage is TRBV2 and J usage is TRBJ2-1; 7 bases agree with TRBD1. Germline V gene sequence: CDR1 SNHLY, CDR2 FYNNEI. The CDR3 is 14 residues long. The J segment lost 6 bases and the V segment lost 8 bases, leaving 10 bases of the junction unmatched. This CDR3 is CASVGAGGINEQFF. The CDR3 DNA is TGTGCCAGCGTTGGGGCAGGGGGTATCAATGAGCAGTTCTTC.

The chain couples TRBV11-2 to TRBJ2-4; D is possibly TRBD2 (6 bases). Germline V lookup: CDR1 SGHAT, CDR2 FQNNGV. CDR3 length equals 15 residues. V gave up 1 base and J gave up 5 bases, with 12 bases separating them. CDR3 sequence reads: CASSLAVLAENIQYF. The CDR3 DNA sequence: TGTGCCAGCAGCTTAGCAGTTTTAGCGGAAAACATTCAGTACTTC. Full variable domain (missing parts from reference TRBV11-2 and TRBJ2-4): EAGVAQSPRYKIIEKRQSVAFWCNPISGHATLYWYQQILGQGPKLLIQFQNNGVVDDSQLPKDRFSAERLKGVDSTLKIQPAKLEDSAVYLCASSLAVLAENIQYFGAGTRLSVL.

The chain couples TRBV4-2 to TRBJ1-1; the D is unclear. The CDR3 covers 16 residues. CDR1 and CDR2 (germline): LGHNA, YNFKEQ. Trimming cost V 2 bases and J 5 bases, with 18 bases left between them. CDR3 sequence reads: CASSQSDRGGETEAFF. The DNA of the CDR3 is TGTGCCAGCAGCCAATCGGATCGCGGCGGGGAGACTGAAGCTTTCTTT.

The V gene is TRBV3-1 (or the pseudogene TRBV3-2), the J gene TRBJ1-2, with 8 positions matching TRBD1. The CDR3 is 14 amino acids. V shed 6 bases, J shed 4 bases, and the junction held 7 bases outside the gene matches. Germline lookup yields CDR1 LGHDT and CDR2 YNNKEL (reference sequence). CDR3 sequence (DNA): TGTGCCAGCAGGAACACCCAGGGGGCCTATGGCTACACCTTC. Translating it yields CASRNTQGAYGYTF.

The chain recombines TRBV3-1 (or the pseudogene TRBV3-2) with TRBJ1-6, with D unresolved. This CDR3 spans 15 amino acids. V lost 1 base to trimming and J lost 12 bases, with 16 bases between them. Germline V gene lookup returns CDR1 LGHDT and CDR2 YNNKEL (reference sequence). CDR3 residues: CASSQGATRREPLHF. For the CDR3, the DNA is TGTGCCAGCAGCCAAGGGGCCACCCGACGAGAACCCCTCCACTTT.

The V gene is TRBV2, the J gene TRBJ1-2; possible D gene TRBD1, 5 bases. The CDR3 totals 14 residues. Germline V gene data show CDR1 as SNHLY and CDR2 as FYNNEI. Trimming removed 5 bases at V and 6 bases at J, with 16 bases between. CDR3: CASSSYISQDGYTF. In DNA form, the CDR3 reads TGTGCCAGCAGTTCGTATATTTCACAGGATGGCTACACCTTC.

The J gene is TRBJ1-4, the V gene TRBV5-6; tentatively, D is TRBD1 (6 bases). With 0 bases removed from V and 5 bases from J, the gap between germline ends came to 14 bases. The CDR3 length is 16 residues. The germline V gene encodes CDR1 SGHDT and CDR2 YYEEEE. The CDR3 region is CASSLERGGYNEKLFF. In DNA form, the CDR3 reads TGTGCCAGCAGCTTGGAGAGAGGGGGTTACAATGAAAAACTGTTTTTT.

V gene TRBV19 combines with J gene TRBJ1-6, with 8 bases identical to TRBD1. The CDR3 is 12 residues long. CDR1 LNHDA and CDR2 SQIVND come from the germline V gene (reference sequence). Losses at the gene ends were 5 bases for V and 15 bases for J; bases not matched to a gene: 6. The CDR3 spells CASSLGQGRLHF. The CDR3 DNA reads TGTGCCAGTAGTCTCGGACAGGGCCGCCTCCACTTT.

This rearrangement joins TRBV15 to TRBJ1-2; tentatively, D is TRBD1 (6 bases). Germline CDR1 and CDR2: LNHNV and YYDKDF (reference sequence). This CDR3 is 14 amino acids long. The V and J ends lost 4 bases and 7 bases respectively, with 16 bases between them. In DNA form, the CDR3 reads TGTGCCACCAGCAAGGACAGTACCACGGGTGGCTACACCTTC. Protein product: CATSKDSTTGGYTF.

This clone was observed a single time. The chain recombines TRBV7-2 with TRBJ2-1, with 9 bases aligning to TRBD1. CDR3 length: 14 amino acids. CDR1 is SGHTA, CDR2 FQGNSA, per germline. J was trimmed by 8 bases and V by 3 bases; bases with no gene match: 5. The CDR3 DNA reads TGTGCCAGCAGCTTTGGGACAGGGATCGATGAGCAGTTCTTC. It is translated as CASSFGTGIDEQFF. The whole variable domain, filled in from reference TRBV7-2 and TRBJ2-1, reads GAGVSQSPSNKVTEKGKDVELRCDPISGHTALYWYRQSLGQGLEFLIYFQGNSAPDKSGLPSDRFSAERTGGSVSTLTIQRTQQEDSAVYLCASSFGTGIDEQFFGPGTRLTVL.

The CDR3 DNA reads as TGCAGCGCCGGGAGGGGGAACTATGGCTACACCTTC. Protein sequence: CSAGRGNYGYTF. The chain has TRBV29-1 and TRBJ1-2, with D perhaps matching TRBD1 (6 bases). From germline, CDR1 is SQVTM and CDR2 ANQGSEA. Between the trimmed V and J ends, which lost 7 bases and 2 bases, there was a span of 11 bases. This CDR3 is 12 amino acids long.

The chain links TRBV6-5 to TRBJ2-1; 9 bases align to TRBD1. This CDR3 has 13 residues. The V gene end was trimmed by 6 bases and the J gene end by 7 bases; junction bases not matched to a gene: 4. Germline CDR1 and CDR2: MNHEY and SVGAGI. This chain's CDR3 is CASSRTGDNEQFF. DNA for the CDR3: TGTGCCAGCAGCAGGACAGGGGATAATGAGCAGTTCTTC.